The next 27 T cell receptor beta chains were all read from a single sample in a study of T-cell reconstitution after alpha-beta-depleted transplantation in children. Unique molecular identifiers were incorporated during preparation of the TCRbeta library. MiXCR, run by TCRdb on the PCR reads, gives a single entry per CDR3 protein. The table has approximately 340,000 distinct CDR3 sequences, 10% seen once. This material consisted of PBMCs from the stem cell graft donor, taken from the stem cell graft. The receptors were gathered from a human donor who donated a stem cell graft to a child with acute lymphoblastic leukemia.

This clonotype was recorded a few times. The rearrangement joins TRBV24-1 to TRBJ2-7, with 7 bases identical to TRBD1. V was clipped by 3 bases and J by 3 bases; unmatched bases: 7. Looked up from germline, CDR1 is KGHDR and CDR2 is SFDVKD. CDR3 length: 15 amino acids. CDR3 in amino acids: CATSDGTANFYEQYF. DNA of the CDR3: TGTGCCACCAGTGATGGGACAGCGAATTTCTACGAGCAGTACTTC.

The chain links TRBV7-3 to TRBJ2-7, with D perhaps TRBD2 (6 bases). V was clipped by 2 bases and J by 5 bases, with 16 bases between them. From germline, CDR1 is SGHTA and CDR2 FQGTGA. The CDR3 sequence is 15 residues long. The DNA for the CDR3 is TGTGCCAGCAGCTTATCGCACCTAGCGTCTCACGAGCAGTACTTC. This sequence encodes CASSLSHLASHEQYF.

This clonotype turned up a few times. The chain couples TRBV12-3 or TRBV12-4 to TRBJ2-1, with 8 bases aligning to TRBD2. CDR3 length: 16 residues. The V and J ends lost 5 bases and 8 bases, in that order; junction bases with no gene match: 14. In DNA, the CDR3 is TGTGCCAGCAGTCCGACGAAAGCGGGAGTTCAGCATGAGCAGTTCTTC. Encoded protein: CASSPTKAGVQHEQFF.

The rearrangement links TRBV7-9 to TRBJ1-1; D remains unclear. Between the trimmed V and J ends, which lost 5 bases and 1 base, there was a span of 17 bases. Germline V gene sequence: CDR1 SEHNR, CDR2 FQNEAQ (reference sequence). There are 16 residues in the CDR3. CDR3 bases: TGTGCCAGCAGCCCTGCCCTCCTAGGGCGGAACACTGAAGCTTTCTTT. Its translation: CASSPALLGRNTEAFF.

This chain uses TRBV30 with TRBJ2-3; a weak D match, TRBD2 (5 bases). Germline V lookup: CDR1 GTSNPN, CDR2 SVGIG (reference sequence). CDR3 size: 13 residues. Deletions cut 2 bases from V and 4 bases from J, with 10 bases between. CDR3: CAWSFSGADTQYF. CDR3 nucleotides: TGTGCCTGGAGTTTCAGCGGTGCAGATACGCAGTATTTT.

The chain joins TRBV20-1 to TRBJ1-5, with D possibly TRBD1 on 5 matching bases. Germline loops: CDR1 DFQATT, CDR2 SNEGSKA (reference sequence). The V end was cut by 3 bases, the J end by 1 base, with 13 bases between. CDR3 size: 15 residues. The CDR3 DNA reads TGCAGTGCTAGTTCCGGGACGGACAGCAATCAGCCCCAGCATTTT. This gives the protein CSASSGTDSNQPQHF.

This chain joins TRBV7-9 and TRBJ2-7; D is perhaps TRBD2 (5 bases). Deletions cut 1 base from V and 5 bases from J, with 9 bases between. This CDR3 comprises 13 residues. The germline CDR1 and CDR2 sequences are SEHNR and FQNEAQ (reference sequence). CDR3 sequence (DNA): TGTGCCAGCAGCTTAGTATTGCGGGACGAGCAGTACTTC. Translation: CASSLVLRDEQYF.

There are a few counts of this clonotype. The chain carries TRBV20-1 and TRBJ1-6, with TRBD1 as a possible D gene (6 bases). Germline V gene lookup returns CDR1 DFQATT and CDR2 SNEGSKA (reference sequence). V lost 3 bases, J lost 7 bases, and 13 bases lay in between. The CDR3 sequence is 14 residues long. CDR3 sequence reads: CSASRLRGNSPLHF. Here the CDR3 DNA reads TGCAGTGCTAGCCGACTCAGGGGAAATTCACCCCTCCACTTT.

The V and J genes are TRBV25-1 and TRBJ1-4, with D possibly TRBD1 on 6 matching bases. Germline loops: CDR1 MGHDK, CDR2 SYGVNS. This CDR3 is built from 15 residues. V shed 6 bases and J shed 0 bases, with 11 bases lying between them. DNA for the CDR3: TGTGCCAGCAGACAGACAGGTTCAACTAATGAAAAACTGTTTTTT. It is translated as CASRQTGSTNEKLFF.

This clonotype was counted between two and nine times. The rearrangement joins TRBV7-9 to TRBJ1-3, with 9 bases that match TRBD1. V trimming: 5 bases; J trimming: 0 bases; junction bases outside the gene matches: 5. The CDR3 spans 16 residues. The germline V gene encodes CDR1 SEHNR and CDR2 FQNEAQ (reference sequence). Here the CDR3 reads CASSTTGGYSGNTIYF. As DNA, the CDR3 is TGTGCCAGCAGCACCACAGGGGGCTACTCTGGAAACACCATATATTTT.

This chain connects TRBV5-1 to TRBJ2-7; the D gene is possibly TRBD1 (5 bases). Germline CDR1 and CDR2: SGHRS and YFSETQ. The CDR3 consists of 14 residues. The V gene lost 6 bases and the J gene lost 0 bases, with 13 bases spanning the gap. CDR3 in amino acids: CASNDGASSYEQYF. CDR3 DNA sequence: TGCGCCAGCAACGATGGGGCAAGCTCCTACGAGCAGTACTTC.

This clonotype turned up a few times. The CDR3 DNA follows: TGCAGTGCTGCGACAGGGGCAGATACGCAGTATTTT. Encoded protein: CSAATGADTQYF. The chain couples TRBV20-1 to TRBJ2-3; 8 bases match TRBD1. In germline, CDR1 is DFQATT, CDR2 SNEGSKA (reference sequence). The CDR3 length is 12 residues. V trimming: 5 bases; J trimming: 4 bases; junction bases outside the gene matches: 2.

This chain connects TRBV10-3 to TRBJ2-7; 10 bases match TRBD2. From germline, CDR1 is ENHRY and CDR2 SYGVKD. The CDR3 consists of 19 residues. Germline trimming cut 0 bases from V and 1 base from J; bases unmatched to any gene: 12. The CDR3 DNA reads as TGTGCCATCAGTGAGTCGGAATTGGGTCTAGCGGGAGCGTCCTACGAGCAGTACTTC. It encodes CAISESELGLAGASYEQYF.

CDR3: CASTTGMNTEAFF. The CDR3 DNA follows: TGTGCCAGCACGACAGGGATGAACACTGAAGCTTTCTTT. The chain joins TRBV7-9 to TRBJ1-1; TRBD1 aligns across 7 bases. The CDR3 has 13 amino acids. The V and J ends lost 7 bases and 0 bases, in that order; junction bases with no gene match: 2. The germline V gene encodes CDR1 SEHNR and CDR2 FQNEAQ (reference sequence).

This clonotype was seen ten or more times. The chain links TRBV11-2 to TRBJ2-7; tentative D call: TRBD2 (6 bases). The CDR3 extends over 16 amino acids. V lost 1 base and J lost 5, with 18 bases in between. CDR1 SGHAT and CDR2 FQNNGV come from the germline V gene. The CDR3 DNA is TGTGCCAGCAGCTTAGGCCAGCGACTAGGGAGGCACGAGCAGTACTTC. As protein: CASSLGQRLGRHEQYF.

The V and J genes are TRBV7-9 and TRBJ2-5, with 9 bases fitting TRBD1. The germline V gene encodes CDR1 SEHNR and CDR2 FQNEAQ (reference sequence). V dropped 2 bases and J dropped 4; count of bases not matched to a gene: 2. The CDR3 is 14 amino acids. The CDR3 DNA follows: TGTGCCAGCAGCTTAACGACAGGGGGAGAGACCCAGTACTTC. Encoded protein: CASSLTTGGETQYF.

The V gene is TRBV30, the J gene TRBJ1-2; a possible D gene is TRBD1 (6 bases). V was pared by 1 base and J by 4 bases, with 7 bases between. There are 12 residues in the CDR3. Germline V lookup: CDR1 GTSNPN, CDR2 SVGIG (reference sequence). The CDR3 bases are TGTGCCTGGAGTGAACAGGGCTATGGCTACACCTTC. Residues: CAWSEQGYGYTF.

The chain carries TRBV4-3 and TRBJ2-1; weak D call: TRBD2 (5 bases). The CDR3 is 15 amino acids. Trimming removed 4 bases from V and 3 bases from J, with 13 bases in between. In germline, CDR1 is LGHNA, CDR2 YSLEER. The chain's CDR3 is CASSRVSGGYNEQFF. The CDR3 DNA sequence: TGCGCCAGCAGCCGCGTATCCGGAGGCTACAATGAGCAGTTCTTC.

This clonotype was observed at least ten times. The genes are TRBV7-9 and TRBJ1-1; weak D call: TRBD1 (6 bases). Germline CDR1 SEHNR, CDR2 FQNEAQ (reference sequence). The CDR3 has 14 amino acids. V was trimmed by 6 bases and J by 1 base, leaving 12 bases between them. The CDR3 is CASRLRGPNTEAFF. The CDR3 DNA reads TGTGCCAGCAGATTACGGGGGCCGAACACTGAAGCTTTCTTT. Combining the CDR3 with reference TRBV7-9 and TRBJ1-1 gives the whole variable domain DTGVSQNPRHKITKRGQNVTFRCDPISEHNRLYWYRQTLGQGPEFLTYFQNEAQLEKSRLLSDRFSAERPKGSFSTLEIQRTEQGDSAMYLCASRLRGPNTEAFFGQGTRLTVV.

The rearrangement links TRBV6-2 or TRBV6-3 to TRBJ2-1; 12 bases line up with TRBD2. Germline trimming cut 7 bases from V and 3 bases from J; bases unmatched to any gene: 22. CDR1 MNHEY and CDR2 SVGEGT come from the germline V gene. The CDR3 sequence is 21 residues long. CDR3 DNA sequence: TGTGCCAGCACACCGACAAGGGCTAGCGGGAGGGCCGTAGTACTCTACAATGAGCAGTTCTTC. Amino acid sequence: CASTPTRASGRAVVLYNEQFF.

This clonotype occurred many times. V and J are TRBV20-1 and TRBJ2-7; maybe TRBD1 (5 bases). Germline V gene lookup returns CDR1 DFQATT and CDR2 SNEGSKA (reference sequence). The CDR3 covers 11 residues. The ends were cut back, 1 base at V and 8 bases at J, with 9 bases in the middle. CDR3 sequence (DNA): TGCAGTGCTAGAGTGGGGCGAAAGCAGTACTTC. This encodes CSARVGRKQYF.

Only a few counts were recorded for this clonotype. The chain has TRBV10-3 and TRBJ2-6, with D maybe TRBD2 (7 bases). The CDR3 length is 19 residues. Germline loops: CDR1 ENHRY, CDR2 SYGVKD. Trimming removed 2 bases from V and 0 bases from J, with 17 bases in between. Here the CDR3 DNA reads TGTGCCATCAGTGAGAGAGTCGGAGGGGGGGACTCTGGGGCCAACGTCCTGACTTTC. Its protein is CAISERVGGGDSGANVLTF.

The sample holds many counts of this clonotype. The V call is TRBV7-9, the J call TRBJ2-7; 7 bases are a match to TRBD2. V gave up 4 bases and J gave up 3 bases; unmatched junction bases: 9. CDR3 size: 15 residues. CDR1 and CDR2 (germline): SEHNR, FQNEAQ (reference sequence). The CDR3 protein is CASSWSRDYDYEQYF. The CDR3 DNA follows: TGTGCCAGCAGCTGGTCCCGGGACTACGACTACGAGCAGTACTTC. The whole variable domain, filled in from reference TRBV7-9 and TRBJ2-7, reads DTGVSQNPRHKITKRGQNVTFRCDPISEHNRLYWYRQTLGQGPEFLTYFQNEAQLEKSRLLSDRFSAERPKGSFSTLEIQRTEQGDSAMYLCASSWSRDYDYEQYFGPGTRLTVT.

This clonotype was detected a few times. The V and J genes are TRBV4-3 and TRBJ1-5, with TRBD1 as a possible D gene (5 bases). V was pared by 0 bases and J by 6 bases, with 12 bases between. There are 15 residues in the CDR3. Germline CDR1 reads LGHNA; CDR2 reads YSLEER. The CDR3 bases are TGCGCCAGCAGCCAAGATCGGGGGTGGGGTCAGCCCCAGCATTTT. Translation gives CASSQDRGWGQPQHF.

This clonotype has ten or more counts. The chain links TRBV12-3 or TRBV12-4 to TRBJ1-5; no reliable D call. V lost 2 bases and J 4 bases, leaving 12 bases between the germline ends. The CDR3 runs 15 residues. This CDR3 is CASSLFSRENQPQHF. The DNA of the CDR3 is TGTGCCAGCAGTTTATTTTCTAGGGAGAATCAGCCCCAGCATTTT.

In this sample, this clonotype turned up many times. The V gene is TRBV19, the J gene TRBJ2-1; 7 nucleotides align to TRBD2. In germline, CDR1 is LNHDA, CDR2 SQIVND (reference sequence). Unmatched junction bases numbered 4, after V lost 1 base and J lost 4 bases. The CDR3 has 15 residues. CDR3: CASSIGLAVYNEQFF. CDR3 nucleotides: TGTGCCAGTAGTATAGGACTAGCCGTGTACAATGAGCAGTTCTTC.

This clonotype was detected ten times or more. The chain employs TRBV12-3 or TRBV12-4 and TRBJ2-7, with D perhaps matching TRBD2 (5 bases). The length of the CDR3 is 14 residues. V lost 1 base to trimming and J lost 3 bases, with 10 bases between them. The CDR3 coding sequence is TGTGCCAGCAGTTTAGGAGGGTCCTACTACGAGCAGTACTTC. Its protein is CASSLGGSYYEQYF.